This T cell receptor (beta chain) is from a study of blood T cell repertoires in COVID-19. About the study: In each case, the material was cDNA or gDNA derived from T cells, B-cell-depleted T cells, or PBMCs.

Trimming pared 4 bases from V and 5 bases from J, leaving 15 bases between. The CDR3 covers 14 residues. Germline lookup yields CDR1 SGHRS and CDR2 YFSETQ. Profiled with immunoSEQ multiplex PCR; TCRdb holds only in-frame clones, not every one. In the table there are 150,000 or so clones, roughly 90% of which are singletons. Study members were between about 18 and 95 years old and lived in 20 to 25 US regions. Each recovered donor of Cohort 3 presented with two negative PCRs, clearance, or symptom resolution. Sequencing was carried out using PBMCs or T cells enriched from blood (not recorded which). The chain couples TRBV5-1 to TRBJ2-5; D is possibly TRBD2 (6 bases). The source of this sequence is a woman in her forties or fifties who had recovered from COVID-19. CDR3 in amino acids: CASSRAEGRETQYF. CDR3 DNA: TGCGCCAGCAGCCGGGCGGAGGGTCGCGAGACCCAGTACTTC.